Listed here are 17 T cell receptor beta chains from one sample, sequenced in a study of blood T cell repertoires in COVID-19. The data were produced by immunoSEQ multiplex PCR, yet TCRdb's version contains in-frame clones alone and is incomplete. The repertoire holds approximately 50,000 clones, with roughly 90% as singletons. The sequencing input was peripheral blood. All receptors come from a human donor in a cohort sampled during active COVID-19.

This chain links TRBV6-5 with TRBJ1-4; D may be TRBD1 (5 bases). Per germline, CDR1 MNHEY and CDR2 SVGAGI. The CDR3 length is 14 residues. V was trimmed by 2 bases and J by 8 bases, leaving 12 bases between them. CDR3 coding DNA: TGTGCCAGCAGTTACGAACAGGAAAGCGAAAAACTGTTTTTT. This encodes CASSYEQESEKLFF.

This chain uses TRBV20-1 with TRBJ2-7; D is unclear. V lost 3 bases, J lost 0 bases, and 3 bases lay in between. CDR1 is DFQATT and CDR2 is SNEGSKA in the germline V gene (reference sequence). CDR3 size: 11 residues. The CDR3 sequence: CSASRSYEQYV. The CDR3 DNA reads TGCAGTGCTAGTCGCTCCTACGAGCAGTACGTC.

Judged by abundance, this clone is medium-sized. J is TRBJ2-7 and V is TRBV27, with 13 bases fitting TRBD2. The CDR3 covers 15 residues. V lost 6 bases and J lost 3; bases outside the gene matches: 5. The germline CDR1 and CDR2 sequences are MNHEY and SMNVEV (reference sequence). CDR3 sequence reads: CASRLGLAGVYEQYF. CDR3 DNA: TGTGCCAGCAGACTCGGACTAGCGGGAGTCTACGAGCAGTACTTC.

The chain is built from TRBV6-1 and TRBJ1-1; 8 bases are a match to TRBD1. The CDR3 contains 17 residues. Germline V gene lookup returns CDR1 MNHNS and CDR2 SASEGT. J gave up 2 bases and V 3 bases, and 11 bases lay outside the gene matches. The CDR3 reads CASSESARGHRNTEAFF. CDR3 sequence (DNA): TGTGCCAGCAGTGAGTCGGCCAGGGGGCATAGAAACACTGAAGCTTTCTTT.

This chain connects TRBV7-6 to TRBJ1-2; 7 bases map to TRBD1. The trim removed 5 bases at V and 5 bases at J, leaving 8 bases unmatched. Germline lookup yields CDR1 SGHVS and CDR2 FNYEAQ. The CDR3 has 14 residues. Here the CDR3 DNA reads TGTGCCAGCAGCCCCGCTGGCAGGGGGTATGGCTACACCTTC. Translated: CASSPAGRGYGYTF.

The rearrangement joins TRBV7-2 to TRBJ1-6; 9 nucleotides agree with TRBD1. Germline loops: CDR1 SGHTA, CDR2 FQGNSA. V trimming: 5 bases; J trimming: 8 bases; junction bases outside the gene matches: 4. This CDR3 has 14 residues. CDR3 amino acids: CASSRDREDSPLHF. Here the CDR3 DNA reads TGTGCCAGCAGCAGGGACAGGGAGGATTCACCCCTCCACTTT.

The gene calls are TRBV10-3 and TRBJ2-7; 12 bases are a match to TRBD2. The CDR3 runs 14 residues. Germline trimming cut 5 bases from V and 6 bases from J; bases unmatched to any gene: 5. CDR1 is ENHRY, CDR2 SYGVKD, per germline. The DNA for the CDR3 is TGTGCCATCAGTCCTAGCGGGAGGGCCAGCGAGCAGTACTTC. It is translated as CAISPSGRASEQYF.

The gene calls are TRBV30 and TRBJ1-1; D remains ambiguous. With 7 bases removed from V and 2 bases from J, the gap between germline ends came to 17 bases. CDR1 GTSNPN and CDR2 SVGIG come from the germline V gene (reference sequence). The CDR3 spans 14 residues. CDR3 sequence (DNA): TGTGCCTCGCTCCCCCAACACCTTAACACTGAAGCTTTCTTT. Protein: CASLPQHLNTEAFF.

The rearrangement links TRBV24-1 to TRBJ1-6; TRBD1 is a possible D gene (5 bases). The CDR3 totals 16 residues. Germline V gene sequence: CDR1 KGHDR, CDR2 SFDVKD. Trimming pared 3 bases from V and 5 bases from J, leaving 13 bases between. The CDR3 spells CATSDGGTADNSPLHF. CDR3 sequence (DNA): TGTGCCACCAGTGATGGGGGGACGGCTGATAATTCACCCCTCCACTTT.

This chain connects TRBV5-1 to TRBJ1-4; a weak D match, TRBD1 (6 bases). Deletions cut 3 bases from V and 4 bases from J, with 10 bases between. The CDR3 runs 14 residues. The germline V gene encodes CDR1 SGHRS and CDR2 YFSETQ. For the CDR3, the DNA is TGCGCCAGCAGCTCGGACAGCCGTAATGAAAAACTGTTTTTT. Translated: CASSSDSRNEKLFF. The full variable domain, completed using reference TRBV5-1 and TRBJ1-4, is KAGVTQTPRYLIKTRGQQVTLSCSPISGHRSVSWYQQTPGQGLQFLFEYFSETQRNKGNFPGRFSGRQFSNSRSEMNVSTLELGDSALYLCASSSDSRNEKLFFGSGTQLSVL.

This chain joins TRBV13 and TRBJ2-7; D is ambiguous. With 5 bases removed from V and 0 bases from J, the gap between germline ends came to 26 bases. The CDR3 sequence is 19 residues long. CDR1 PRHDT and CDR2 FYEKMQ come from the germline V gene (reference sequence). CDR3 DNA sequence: TGTGCCAGCAGCCCCTTACCGGCCTCTATCTCCCTAGGCTCCTACGAGCAGTACTTC. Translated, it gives CASSPLPASISLGSYEQYF.

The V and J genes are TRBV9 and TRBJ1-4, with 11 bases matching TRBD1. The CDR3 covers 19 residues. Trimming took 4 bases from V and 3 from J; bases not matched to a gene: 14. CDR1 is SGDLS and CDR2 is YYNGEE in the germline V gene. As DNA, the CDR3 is TGTGCCAGCAGCTCCGGGACAGGGGGACGCGAGCGATCTAATGAAAAACTGTTTTTT. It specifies CASSSGTGGRERSNEKLFF.

CDR3: CASSLVSLTNNEQFF. The CDR3 DNA follows: TGTGCCAGCAGCTTAGTAAGTTTGACTAACAATGAGCAGTTCTTC. J is TRBJ2-1 and V is TRBV7-2; D is possibly TRBD2 (5 bases). CDR3 length equals 15 residues. Trimming cost V 1 base and J 5 bases, with 12 bases left between them. The V gene's germline CDR1 is SGHTA and CDR2 FQGNSA.

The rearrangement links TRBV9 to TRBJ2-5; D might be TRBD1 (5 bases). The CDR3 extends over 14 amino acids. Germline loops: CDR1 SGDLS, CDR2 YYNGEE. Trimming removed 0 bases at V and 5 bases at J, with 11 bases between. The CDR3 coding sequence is TGTGCCAGCAGCGTAGTAGGGGATGGGGAGACCCAGTACTTC. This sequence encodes CASSVVGDGETQYF.

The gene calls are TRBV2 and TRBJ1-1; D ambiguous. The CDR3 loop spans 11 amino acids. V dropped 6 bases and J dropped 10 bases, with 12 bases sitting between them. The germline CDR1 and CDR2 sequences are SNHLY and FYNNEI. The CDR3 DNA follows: TGTGCCAGCAGCCCCCGGGATAGAGCTTTCTTT. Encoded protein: CASSPRDRAFF.

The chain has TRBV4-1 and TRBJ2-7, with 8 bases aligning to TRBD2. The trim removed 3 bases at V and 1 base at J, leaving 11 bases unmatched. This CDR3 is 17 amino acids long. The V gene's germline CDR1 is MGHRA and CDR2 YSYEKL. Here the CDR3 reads CASSHPAPSGYSYEQYF. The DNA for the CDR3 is TGCGCCAGCAGCCATCCCGCCCCTAGCGGGTATTCCTACGAGCAGTACTTC.

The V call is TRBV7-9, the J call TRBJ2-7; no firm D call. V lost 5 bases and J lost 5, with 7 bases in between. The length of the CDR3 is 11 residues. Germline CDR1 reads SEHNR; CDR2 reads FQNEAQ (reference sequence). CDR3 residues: CASSRSDEQYF. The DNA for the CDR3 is TGTGCCAGCAGCAGGAGTGACGAGCAGTACTTC.